A selection of T cell receptor beta chains follows, all from one sample in a study of technical replicates of blood from several donors. Generated by immunoSEQ multiplex PCR, the TCRdb table keeps only in-frame clones and is missing some. The table includes roughly 56,000 clones, more than 75% detected once. Sequenced material: PBMCs. Every receptor here comes from a human donor in good health. Some clones in this sample may be carry-over from other donors' samples. CDR3s include the opening cysteine and the closing phenylalanine or tryptophan. Each record gives: clone size, J gene, D gene, V gene, CDR3 protein, CDR3 DNA. The D gene is left open where the match is weak. The size entry is marked missing in some rows and otherwise reads once, few, many or a size class.

size: NA; J: TRBJ2-5; D: TRBD2; V: TRBV12-5; CDR3: CASGGLLKTQYF; DNA: TGTGCTAGTGGGGGACTACTCAAGACCCAGTACTTC
size: NA; J: TRBJ2-7; D: TRBD2; V: TRBV19; CDR3: CASSPPAGPYEQYF; DNA: TGTGCCAGTAGCCCGCCAGCGGGGCCCTACGAGCAGTACTTC
size: NA; J: TRBJ1-2; D: TRBD1; V: TRBV5-5; CDR3: CASSPTGTDNYGYTF; DNA: TGTGCCAGCAGCCCTACTGGGACAGATAACTATGGCTACACCTTC
size: NA; J: TRBJ2-7; D: TRBD1; V: TRBV29-1; CDR3: CSSTGGGQGGEQYF; DNA: TGCAGCTCCACCGGCGGGGGACAGGGGGGGGAGCAGTACTTC
size: NA; J: TRBJ2-1; D: NA; V: TRBV5-4; CDR3: CASSLGRAVVNEQFF; DNA: TGTGCCAGCAGCTTGGGCAGGGCCGTAGTCAATGAGCAGTTCTTC
size: NA; J: TRBJ1-6; D: NA; V: TRBV5-6; CDR3: CASSLDRYNSPLHF; DNA: TGTGCCAGCAGTTTAGACAGATATAATTCACCCCTCCACTTT
size: NA; J: TRBJ2-1; D: TRBD2; V: TRBV5-1; CDR3: CASSRTSGSYNEQFF; DNA: TGCGCCAGCAGCAGGACTAGCGGGTCCTACAATGAGCAGTTCTTC
size: NA; J: TRBJ2-3; D: TRBD2; V: TRBV11-2; CDR3: CASSSGLAGLSSTDTQYF; DNA: TGTGCCAGCAGCTCGGGACTAGCGGGTCTTTCTAGCACAGATACGCAGTATTTT
size: few; J: TRBJ1-1; D: TRBD1; V: TRBV7-9; CDR3: CASSLGQGIGTEAFF; DNA: TGTGCCAGCAGCTTAGGACAGGGGATAGGGACTGAAGCTTTCTTT
size: NA; J: TRBJ1-1; D: NA; V: TRBV7-9; CDR3: CASSSVMWERGEAFF; DNA: TGTGCCAGCAGCTCCGTAATGTGGGAGAGAGGTGAAGCTTTCTTT
size: few; J: TRBJ1-2; D: TRBD1; V: TRBV7-9; CDR3: CATHDRGGYTF; DNA: TGTGCCACCCACGACAGGGGCGGCTACACCTTC
size: NA; J: TRBJ1-5; D: NA; V: TRBV7-9; CDR3: CASSFQSNQPQHF; DNA: TGTGCCAGCAGCTTCCAGAGCAATCAGCCCCAGCATTTT
size: NA; J: TRBJ1-6; D: NA; V: TRBV13; CDR3: CASRVGGPYNSPLHF; DNA: TGTGCCAGCAGGGTGGGAGGTCCCTATAATTCACCCCTCCACTTT
size: NA; J: TRBJ2-5; D: TRBD1; V: TRBV2; CDR3: CASRQQRQGPGTQYF; DNA: TGTGCCAGCAGGCAACAGAGACAGGGCCCGGGGACCCAGTACTTC
size: NA; J: TRBJ2-1; D: NA; V: TRBV7-3; CDR3: CASSLGANNEQFF; DNA: TGTGCCAGCAGCTTAGGGGCAAACAATGAGCAGTTCTTC
size: NA; J: TRBJ1-5; D: TRBD1; V: TRBV19; CDR3: CASSIGPTGGRSQPQHF; DNA: TGTGCCAGTAGTATAGGTCCTACAGGGGGAAGGAGTCAGCCCCAGCATTTT
size: NA; J: TRBJ2-3; D: NA; V: TRBV7-3; CDR3: CASRSPSTDTQYF; DNA: TGTGCCAGCAGGTCTCCTAGCACAGATACGCAGTATTTT
size: NA; J: TRBJ1-5; D: NA; V: TRBV18; CDR3: CASSPSGSNQPQHF; DNA: TGTGCCAGCTCACCGTCAGGGTCAAATCAGCCCCAGCATTTT
size: NA; J: TRBJ1-5; D: NA; V: TRBV19; CDR3: CASSIVPGQPQHF; DNA: TGTGCCAGTAGTATAGTCCCCGGGCAGCCCCAGCATTTT
size: NA; J: TRBJ2-1; D: NA; V: TRBV5-5; CDR3: CASSFSTPGFDEQFF; DNA: TGTGCCAGCAGCTTCAGCACACCAGGGTTCGATGAGCAGTTCTTC
size: NA; J: TRBJ2-7; D: NA; V: TRBV30; CDR3: CAWSVPPQRYEQYF; DNA: TGTGCCTGGAGTGTACCCCCCCAGAGGTACGAGCAGTACTTC
size: once; J: TRBJ2-7; D: TRBD2; V: TRBV5-4; CDR3: CASSLVGGGAHEQYF; DNA: TGTGCCAGCAGCTTGGTTGGCGGGGGGGCCCACGAGCAGTACTTC
size: NA; J: TRBJ1-4; D: NA; V: TRBV7-9; CDR3: CASSPPGSLGELFF; DNA: TGTGCCAGCAGCCCCCCCGGGAGTTTGGGCGAACTGTTTTTT
size: once; J: TRBJ2-3; D: NA; V: TRBV19; CDR3: CASRPAGTDTQYF; DNA: TGTGCCAGTAGACCCGCGGGCACAGATACGCAGTATTTT
size: NA; J: TRBJ2-7; D: NA; V: TRBV6-7; CDR3: CASIEMTGSITYEQYF; DNA: TGTGCCAGCATTGAGATGACAGGTTCTATAACCTACGAGCAGTACTTC
size: NA; J: TRBJ2-4; D: TRBD2; V: TRBV7-9; CDR3: CASSYPGGDIQYF; DNA: TGTGCCAGCAGCTACCCGGGGGGGGACATTCAGTACTTC
size: once; J: TRBJ2-7; D: NA; V: TRBV9; CDR3: CASSSGAEQYF; DNA: TGTGCCAGCAGCTCTGGGGCCGAGCAGTACTTC
size: NA; J: TRBJ1-3; D: NA; V: TRBV5-6; CDR3: CASSLSPGNTIYF; DNA: TGTGCCAGCAGCTTATCCCCAGGAAACACCATATATTTT
size: NA; J: TRBJ2-7; D: NA; V: TRBV5-4; CDR3: CASSPAGAPYEQYF; DNA: TGTGCCAGCAGCCCGGCGGGGGCTCCCTACGAGCAGTACTTC
size: once; J: TRBJ2-7; D: TRBD2; V: TRBV10-3; CDR3: CATSPSRLAGEGEQYF; DNA: TGTGCCACCAGCCCTTCCCGACTAGCGGGGGAGGGAGAGCAGTACTTC
size: NA; J: TRBJ1-3; D: NA; V: TRBV19; CDR3: CASSIIQGSGNTIYF; DNA: TGTGCCAGTAGTATAATACAGGGCTCTGGAAACACCATATATTTT
size: NA; J: TRBJ2-2; D: NA; V: TRBV21-1; CDR3: CASSSMQGLNTGELFF; DNA: TGTGCCAGCAGCTCCATGCAAGGACTGAACACCGGGGAGCTGTTTTTT
size: many; J: TRBJ1-5; D: NA; V: TRBV4-1; CDR3: CASSQDHSNQPQHF; DNA: TGCGCCAGCAGCCAAGATCATAGCAATCAGCCCCAGCATTTT
size: NA; J: TRBJ2-7; D: NA; V: TRBV5-1; CDR3: CASSLDFYEQYF; DNA: TGCGCCAGCAGCTTGGACTTCTACGAGCAGTACTTC
size: NA; J: TRBJ2-1; D: NA; V: TRBV7-8; CDR3: CASTPGNEQFF; DNA: TGTGCCAGCACCCCCGGGAATGAGCAGTTCTTC
size: NA; J: TRBJ2-5; D: NA; V: TRBV19; CDR3: CASSIRETQYF; DNA: TGTGCCAGTAGTATACGGGAGACCCAGTACTTC
size: NA; J: TRBJ1-1; D: NA; V: TRBV7-9; CDR3: CATRPQMMNTEAFF; DNA: TGTGCCACCCGCCCTCAGATGATGAACACTGAAGCTTTCTTT
size: NA; J: TRBJ1-6; D: NA; V: TRBV9; CDR3: CASSVAERSSPLHF; DNA: TGTGCCAGCAGCGTAGCTGAACGGAGTTCACCCCTCCACTTT
size: NA; J: TRBJ1-4; D: NA; V: TRBV6-1; CDR3: CASSKRSLNEKLFF; DNA: TGTGCCAGCAGTAAGAGGTCCCTTAATGAAAAACTGTTTTTT
size: NA; J: TRBJ1-1; D: TRBD1; V: TRBV5-1; CDR3: CASSGQGELTEAFF; DNA: TGCGCCAGCAGCGGACAGGGCGAGCTAACTGAAGCTTTCTTT
size: once; J: TRBJ2-7; D: TRBD2; V: TRBV15; CDR3: CATSRKLADYEQYF; DNA: TGTGCCACCAGCAGAAAACTAGCGGACTACGAGCAGTACTTC
size: NA; J: TRBJ1-2; D: TRBD1; V: TRBV7-2; CDR3: CASSSDRGRTGYGYTF; DNA: TGTGCCAGCAGCTCGGACAGGGGGCGGACGGGGTATGGCTACACCTTC
size: once; J: TRBJ2-5; D: TRBD2; V: TRBV25-1; CDR3: CASSEMIAGLETQYF; DNA: TGTGCCAGCAGTGAGATGATAGCGGGACTAGAGACCCAGTACTTC
size: NA; J: TRBJ2-5; D: NA; V: TRBV29-1; CDR3: CSGSRGLETQYF; DNA: TGCAGCGGTAGCAGGGGCTTGGAGACCCAGTACTTC
size: NA; J: TRBJ2-5; D: NA; V: TRBV21-1; CDR3: CASSKAGRGTETQYF; DNA: TGTGCCAGCAGCAAAGCGGGGAGGGGGACAGAGACCCAGTACTTC
size: NA; J: TRBJ2-5; D: TRBD2; V: TRBV10-3; CDR3: CAIIEASGGAETQYF; DNA: TGTGCCATCATCGAGGCTAGCGGGGGAGCGGAGACCCAGTACTTC
size: NA; J: TRBJ2-7; D: TRBD1; V: TRBV30; CDR3: CAWSTGQGFHEQYF; DNA: TGTGCCTGGAGTACGGGACAGGGCTTCCACGAGCAGTACTTC
size: NA; J: TRBJ2-7; D: TRBD2; V: TRBV7-9; CDR3: CASSPGGGGTSYEQYF; DNA: TGTGCCAGCAGCCCCGGGGGCGGGGGGACCTCCTACGAGCAGTACTTC
size: once; J: TRBJ2-2; D: TRBD2; V: TRBV5-4; CDR3: CASSLESAGGGELFF; DNA: TGTGCCAGCAGCTTGGAATCTGCGGGGGGCGGGGAGCTGTTTTTT
size: NA; J: TRBJ1-5; D: NA; V: TRBV7-2; CDR3: CASSLWEGNQPQHF; DNA: TGTGCCAGCAGCTTATGGGAGGGGAATCAGCCCCAGCATTTT
size: once; J: TRBJ2-1; D: TRBD2; V: TRBV11-2; CDR3: CASSVAGVAYNEQFF; DNA: TGTGCCAGCAGCGTAGCGGGAGTAGCCTACAATGAGCAGTTCTTC
size: NA; J: TRBJ2-4; D: NA; V: TRBV4-2; CDR3: CASSQDRLRGNIQYF; DNA: TGTGCCAGCAGCCAAGATAGACTACGGGGGAACATTCAGTACTTC
size: NA; J: TRBJ2-1; D: TRBD2; V: TRBV2; CDR3: CASSGGGNNEQFF; DNA: TGTGCCAGCAGTGGGGGGGGGAACAATGAGCAGTTCTTC